This T cell receptor (beta chain) comes out of a study of T cell responses to AZD1222 COVID-19 vaccine. TCRdb keeps only in-frame clones here, not all; method: immunoSEQ multiplex PCR. The table lists roughly 150,000 clones, more than 85% of them singletons. Notes on this clone: This sample also contains other DNA sequences that code for the same CDR3.

This CDR3 region has 12 residues. V lost 6 bases, J lost 4 bases, and 7 bases lay in between. The material was peripheral blood, obtained on day 0 of AZD1222 vaccination. This receptor was identified in an adult in good health. The chain recombines TRBV12-3 or TRBV12-4 with TRBJ1-3; unclear D gene. The CDR3 is CASSPRGNTIYF. The CDR3 bases are TGTGCCAGCAGCCCCAGAGGAAACACCATATATTTT.